The entry below gives a single TCR beta chain sequence along with its context. Its specificity is not known. This specimen comes from a study of early stage breast cancer tumors. Here immunoSEQ multiplex PCR was the method, and the copy in TCRdb shows in-frame clones only, minus some. This table holds fewer than 70,000 clones, about three quarters found once. The CDR3 extends over 14 amino acids. Looked up from germline, CDR1 is SGHKS and CDR2 is YYEKEE (reference sequence). The germline V and J ends were trimmed by 6 bases and 3 bases, with 15 bases remaining between them. Study-wide findings and caveats: Enriched TCRB sequences shared across patients were mostly commonly generated sequences.

The gene calls are TRBV5-5 and TRBJ1-2; perhaps TRBD1 as D (5 bases). This TCR was sampled from a person aged 25 to 39 with breast cancer. The sample consisted of blood. CDR3 DNA: TGTGCCAGCAATACCCAGGGTTCCGACTATGGCTACACCTTC. Its translation: CASNTQGSDYGYTF.